One sample yielded the 10 T cell receptor beta chains listed below, sequenced in a study of blood T cells in healthy people across ages. PCR was performed a second time for about 7 to 12 cycles using a sample-barcoded 5' primer and a J-beta primer mix. TCRdb passed the 5' RACE reads through MiXCR, listing each CDR3 protein once. The table includes more than 800,000 distinct CDR3 sequences, 45% detected once. Sequencing used blood. The receptors stem from a woman aged 60 to 75 in good health.

The chain has TRBV11-2 and TRBJ1-4; 9 nucleotides align to TRBD1. This CDR3 region has 15 residues. V dropped 3 bases and J dropped 8; count of bases not matched to a gene: 7. Germline V gene sequence: CDR1 SGHAT, CDR2 FQNNGV. In DNA form, the CDR3 reads TGTGCCAGCAGCTTCGACAGGGGGATCGGGGAAAAACTGTTTTTT. Its translation is CASSFDRGIGEKLFF.

V usage is TRBV28 and J usage is TRBJ2-4; unclear D gene. Near its end, the DNA agrees better with TRBJ2-7, so the J call may be wrong. CDR1 is MDHEN and CDR2 is SYDVKM in the germline V gene. CDR3 size: 11 residues. The CDR3 is CASSASDEQYF. The CDR3 DNA is TGTGCCAGCAGTGCTTCCGACGAGCAGTACTTC.

This clonotype came up a few times. The chain is built from TRBV29-1 and TRBJ2-1; the D is unclear. Germline CDR1 SQVTM, CDR2 ANQGSEA. The germline V and J ends were trimmed by 7 bases and 8 bases, with 15 bases remaining between them. There are 12 residues in the CDR3. The CDR3 nucleotides are TGCAGCGCGGACCCGAGTGGTTATGAGCAGTTCTTC. This translates into CSADPSGYEQFF.

V gene TRBV6-5 combines with J gene TRBJ2-1; 11 positions match TRBD1. J gave up 6 bases and V 4 bases, and 11 bases lay outside the gene matches. Germline loops: CDR1 MNHEY, CDR2 SVGAGI. The CDR3 is 17 amino acids. CDR3 protein: CASSFPRGQGAGNEQFF. CDR3 DNA sequence: TGTGCCAGCAGTTTCCCCCGCGGACAGGGGGCTGGCAATGAGCAGTTCTTC.

DNA of the CDR3: TGTGCCAGCAGGGGGTGGGAGGGGATACCTAGCAATCAGCCCCAGCATTTT. This encodes CASRGWEGIPSNQPQHF. The genes are TRBV6-1 and TRBJ1-5, with a tentative D call TRBD1 (5 bases). V was trimmed by 6 bases and J by 0 bases, leaving 18 bases between them. The germline CDR1 and CDR2 sequences are MNHNS and SASEGT. The CDR3 consists of 17 residues.

The genes are TRBV5-1 and TRBJ2-3, with 10 bases identical to TRBD2. Germline V gives CDR1 SGHRS, CDR2 YFSETQ. The CDR3 sequence is 19 residues long. V shed 0 bases, J shed 5 bases, and the junction held 15 bases outside the gene matches. As DNA, the CDR3 is TGCGCCAGCAGCTTGGTACAAGGGCTAGCGGGAGTACAGGGAGATACGCAGTATTTT. Its translation: CASSLVQGLAGVQGDTQYF.

This clonotype showed up many times. V usage is TRBV28 and J usage is TRBJ2-7, with 7 bases aligning to TRBD2. This CDR3 is 16 amino acids long. Germline values: CDR1 MDHEN, CDR2 SYDVKM. After removal of 7 bases from V and 2 bases from J, the junction contained 14 bases not matched to a gene. CDR3 in DNA: TGTGCCAGCAAAGGGATAGCGGGTATAGCCCCCTACGAGCAGTACTTC. It yields the protein CASKGIAGIAPYEQYF.

As concerns this clonotype: Its ends do not fully match the called genes, so a read error is possible. The chain employs TRBV29-1 and TRBJ1-2; unclear D gene. Germline V gives CDR1 SQVTM, CDR2 ANQGSEA. There are 15 residues in the CDR3. In nucleotides, the CDR3 is TGCAGCGTTGCCTCCGGGGAGTTAGCTAACCATGGCTACACCTTC. Its translation is CSVASGELANHGYTF.

The rearrangement joins TRBV6-2 or TRBV6-3 to TRBJ2-1, with 11 nucleotides matching TRBD2. The CDR3 spans 15 residues. Germline V gene data show CDR1 as MNHEY and CDR2 as SVGEGT. Trimming at V came to 5 bases and at J to 5 bases, leaving 5 bases not matched to a gene. CDR3 residues: CASSLTSGGNNEQFF. The CDR3 region has the DNA TGTGCCAGCAGTCTCACTAGCGGGGGAAACAATGAGCAGTTCTTC.

This clonotype showed up just a few times. The V call is TRBV7-2, the J call TRBJ2-5; TRBD2 aligns across 12 bases. The CDR3 extends over 16 amino acids. V trimming: 5 bases; J trimming: 5 bases; junction bases outside the gene matches: 9. CDR1 and CDR2 from the germline V gene are SGHTA and FQGNSA. DNA for the CDR3: TGTGCCAGCAGCCCGGAGACTAGCGGGAGATGGGAGACCCAGTACTTC. Its translation: CASSPETSGRWETQYF. Filled out from reference TRBV7-2 and TRBJ2-5, the complete variable domain reads GAGVSQSPSNKVTEKGKDVELRCDPISGHTALYWYRQSLGQGLEFLIYFQGNSAPDKSGLPSDRFSAERTGGSVSTLTIQRTQQEDSAVYLCASSPETSGRWETQYFGPGTRLLVL.